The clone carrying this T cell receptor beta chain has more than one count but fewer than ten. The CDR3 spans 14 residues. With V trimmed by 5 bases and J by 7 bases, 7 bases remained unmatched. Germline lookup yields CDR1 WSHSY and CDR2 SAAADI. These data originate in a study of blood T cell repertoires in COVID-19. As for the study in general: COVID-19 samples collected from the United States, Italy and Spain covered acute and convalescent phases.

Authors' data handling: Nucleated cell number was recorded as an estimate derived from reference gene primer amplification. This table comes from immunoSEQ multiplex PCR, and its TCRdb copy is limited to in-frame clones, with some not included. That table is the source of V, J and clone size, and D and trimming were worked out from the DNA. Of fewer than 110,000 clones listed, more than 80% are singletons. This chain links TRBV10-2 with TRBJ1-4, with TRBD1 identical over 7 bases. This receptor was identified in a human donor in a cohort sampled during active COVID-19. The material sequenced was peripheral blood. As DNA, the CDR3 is TGCGCCAGCAGTCTCGACAGGGCGAGTGAAAAACTGTTTTTT. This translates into CASSLDRASEKLFF.